Listed below are T cell receptor beta chains from one sample, sequenced in a study of cytomegalovirus exposure and HLA in healthy donors. Sequencing used immunoSEQ multiplex PCR; TCRdb keeps in-frame clones, though not all of them. Of a few hundred thousand clones in the sample, around 87% are singletons; the top ten hold around 0.92%. Sample: PBMCs. The receptors shown here come from a woman aged 18 to 35 in good health and CMV-seronegative. Each CDR3 is given with its conserved first and last residue. A D gene is named only where the DNA matches it firmly. Rows give clone size only sometimes, using once, few, many, or a class for an expanded clone.

>NA|NA|TRBV29-1|TRBJ2-5
CSVGREWQETQYF
TGCAGCGTTGGCCGGGAGTGGCAGGAGACCCAGTACTTC
>NA|TRBD2|TRBV28|TRBJ2-5
CASSQIQREAGTQYF
TGTGCCAGCAGTCAAATCCAGCGGGAGGCCGGGACCCAGTACTTC
>few|TRBD1|TRBV9|TRBJ1-5
CASSVEGQGEQHF
TGTGCCAGCAGCGTAGAGGGACAGGGAGAACAGCATTTT
>NA|NA|TRBV9|TRBJ2-1
CASSFRFRGEQFF
TGTGCCAGCAGCTTCCGTTTTCGGGGGGAGCAGTTCTTC
>once|NA|TRBV5-1|TRBJ1-1
CASSGTRHTNTEAFF
TGCGCCAGCAGCGGTACGAGACATACGAACACTGAAGCTTTCTTT
>NA|NA|TRBV1|TRBJ2-7
CTSSQDCRGSSEQYF
TGCACCAGCAGCCAAGATTGCAGGGGTTCATCGGAGCAGTACTTC
>NA|NA|TRBV28|TRBJ1-5
CASRLTYSNQPQHF
TGTGCCAGCAGGTTGACTTATAGCAATCAGCCCCAGCATTTT
>once|NA|TRBV5-1|TRBJ2-3
CASSLGRTDTQYF
TGCGCCAGCAGCCTCGGTCGCACAGATACGCAGTATTTT
>NA|TRBD2|TRBV9|TRBJ2-1
CASSLRLAESYNEQFF
TGTGCCAGCAGCCTCAGACTAGCGGAATCCTACAATGAGCAGTTCTTC
>NA|TRBD2|TRBV6-5|TRBJ2-1
CASSYSTSSGRNEQFF
TGTGCCAGCAGTTACTCGACCTCTAGCGGGAGAAATGAGCAGTTCTTC
>NA|TRBD2|TRBV10-1|TRBJ2-7
CASSEAGGNEQYF
TGCGCCAGCAGTGAAGCGGGAGGCAACGAGCAGTACTTC
>NA|TRBD2|TRBV5-4|TRBJ2-5
CASSLPGLAEETQYF
TGTGCCAGCAGCCTTCCGGGACTAGCGGAAGAGACCCAGTACTTC
>few|TRBD1|TRBV28|TRBJ1-4
CASSLVGTGVNEKLFF
TGTGCCAGCAGTTTAGTCGGGACAGGGGTTAATGAAAAACTGTTTTTT
>NA|TRBD2|TRBV27|TRBJ2-7
CASSLYAPLAGYDYEQYF
TGTGCCAGCAGTTTATATGCCCCACTAGCGGGATACGACTACGAGCAGTACTTC
>NA|TRBD1|TRBV6-5|TRBJ1-5
CASSPDRVSNQPQHF
TGTGCCAGCAGCCCCGACAGGGTTAGCAATCAGCCCCAGCATTTT
>once|NA|TRBV11-1|TRBJ1-1
CASSHIRVTWQQGTEAFF
TGTGCCAGCAGCCATATAAGGGTTACCTGGCAGCAGGGCACTGAAGCTTTCTTT
>NA|TRBD2|TRBV9|TRBJ2-1
CASSGGLAHNEQFF
TGTGCCAGCAGCGGCGGACTAGCGCACAATGAGCAGTTCTTC
>NA|TRBD1|TRBV28|TRBJ2-2
CASSLGQGAAGELFF
TGTGCCAGCAGTCTGGGACAGGGGGCCGCCGGGGAGCTGTTTTTT
>NA|TRBD1|TRBV25-1|TRBJ1-1
CASSPTGARVNTEAFF
TGTGCCAGCAGCCCTACAGGGGCCCGCGTGAACACTGAAGCTTTCTTT
>NA|TRBD2|TRBV13|TRBJ2-3
CASSSGLDAADTQYF
TGTGCCAGCAGCTCCGGACTAGACGCAGCAGATACGCAGTATTTT
>NA|NA|TRBV9|TRBJ1-3
CASSVSESTIYF
TGTGCCAGCAGCGTATCGGAGAGCACCATATATTTT
>NA|TRBD2|TRBV19|TRBJ2-1
CASTRGTSGVGSSYNEQFF
TGTGCCAGTACCCGCGGGACTAGCGGGGTGGGAAGCTCCTACAATGAGCAGTTCTTC
>NA|NA|TRBV28|TRBJ1-4
CASSLGATNEKLFF
TGTGCCAGCAGTTTGGGAGCAACTAATGAAAAACTGTTTTTT
>NA|NA|TRBV20-1|TRBJ2-1
CSAYRERGRFF
TGCAGTGCTTACAGGGAACGAGGTCGGTTCTTC